Listed below are T cell receptor beta chains from one sample, sequenced in a study of blood T cell repertoires in COVID-19. Assay used: immunoSEQ multiplex PCR; TCRdb lists only in-frame clones, some missing. The sample holds around 99,000 clones, around 80% seen once. Sequencing was carried out using peripheral blood. The receptors were gathered from a human donor in a cohort sampled during active or convalescent COVID-19. The conserved cysteine and the conserved F or W are not part of the CDR3 here. The order of the fields is V gene, CDR3 length, J gene, CDR3 protein.

TRBV18,12,TRBJ1-1,ASSPYTGDTEAF
TRBV6-5,13,TRBJ2-1,ASSYSAGGWNEQF
TRBV14,14,TRBJ2-1,ASSQRDRVGYNEQF
TRBV7-9,13,TRBJ2-7,ASSPWAGASYEQY
TRBV7-9,12,TRBJ1-1,ASSFGQGGVGAF
TRBV7-6,15,TRBJ2-3,ASSMRLAGDGTDTQY
TRBV19,11,TRBJ1-2,ASSAQTGYGYT
TRBV7-9,13,TRBJ2-7,ASSSSRDRYYEQY
TRBV24-1,11,TRBJ2-1,ATSDQYYNEQF
TRBV5-8,14,TRBJ1-1,ASSLGRGIVNTEAF
TRBV5-8,13,TRBJ1-2,ASSLAQGVSVGYT
TRBV7-8,13,TRBJ1-2,ASSSRTGRDYGYT
TRBV6-6,12,TRBJ2-5,ASSLTSGPETQY
TRBV5-1,12,TRBJ1-4,ASSTGETNEKLF
TRBV7-8,16,TRBJ2-3,ASSPTSGRMTSTDTQY
TRBV15,14,TRBJ1-5,ATTVPGTGPNQPQH
TRBV9,14,TRBJ2-3,ASSLTSGRFPDTQY
TRBV5-5,13,TRBJ2-7,ASGRLGLDLDEQY
TRBV11-2,13,TRBJ2-7,ASSRNPDRTYEQY
TRBV6-5,12,TRBJ2-7,ASRRVPSSYEQY
TRBV25-1,13,TRBJ2-3,ASTPDLAGTDTQY
TRBV10-3,13,TRBJ2-7,AISDRSLRAYEQY
TRBV5-6,12,TRBJ2-5,ASSTGLAQETQY
TRBV28,13,TRBJ1-2,ASSLYELLDYGYT
TRBV3-1/TRBV3-2,13,TRBJ2-7,ASSPRDTRSYEQY
TRBV18,12,TRBJ1-5,ASSPDRGGQPQH
TRBV28,10,TRBJ2-1,ASSDYYNEQF
TRBV5-6,14,TRBJ2-2,ASSFWTSGSFGELF
TRBV7-6,12,TRBJ2-5,ASSPPSGKETQY
TRBV10-3,11,TRBJ2-7,AISESTRSEQY
TRBV24-1,16,TRBJ2-3,ATSDPRGPGLAGNTQY
TRBV5-4,11,TRBJ1-2,ASSPAGGYGYT
TRBV9,16,TRBJ1-3,ASSVEGGARLSGNTIY
TRBV28,14,TRBJ1-6,ASSNPGQFYNSPLH
TRBV27,13,TRBJ1-5,ASSLDRGSNQPQH
TRBV7-3,13,TRBJ1-2,ASSSGRADNYGYT
TRBV5-1,14,TRBJ2-7,ASSLNSQGQGYEQY
TRBV29-1,11,TRBJ1-1,SAARGANTEAF
TRBV4-1,12,TRBJ1-4,ASSQSGGYEKLF
TRBV6-6,13,TRBJ1-5,ASSYDRASNQPQH
TRBV7-2,13,TRBJ1-4,ASSPQGPTNEKLF
TRBV6-5,13,TRBJ2-5,ASSLAGTTQETQY
TRBV7-3,12,TRBJ2-1,ASSFGGSYNEQF
TRBV24-1,13,TRBJ2-5,ATSDVTGGEETQY
TRBV27,12,TRBJ2-3,ASSRGKITDTQY
TRBV18,18,TRBJ1-5,ASSPVPLFPPGGSRRPQH
TRBV24-1,13,TRBJ2-3,ATSDPGLKTDTQY
TRBV28,14,TRBJ1-2,ASVLGGAWANYGYT
TRBV19,12,TRBJ2-7,ASSISPGGYEQY
TRBV5-4,14,TRBJ1-1,ASSFGGTGLFVSAF
TRBV6-6,11,TRBJ1-1,ASSQSHFPEAF
TRBV4-3,14,TRBJ2-7,ASSQGVGTGTYEQY
TRBV2,10,TRBJ2-1,ASSVEYNEQF
TRBV5-6,13,TRBJ1-1,ASSFRTGTGSEAF
TRBV7-2,14,TRBJ2-1,ASSSTGTVAYSEQF
TRBV2,14,TRBJ2-3,ASSEGGLAATDTQY
TRBV4-3,13,TRBJ1-1,ASSQDLNRGTEAF
TRBV4-3,13,TRBJ1-5,ASSQGWGGGQPQH
TRBV4-2,13,TRBJ1-5,ASSQDAGGNQPQH
TRBV9,15,TRBJ1-1,ASTRQGGGVMNTEAF